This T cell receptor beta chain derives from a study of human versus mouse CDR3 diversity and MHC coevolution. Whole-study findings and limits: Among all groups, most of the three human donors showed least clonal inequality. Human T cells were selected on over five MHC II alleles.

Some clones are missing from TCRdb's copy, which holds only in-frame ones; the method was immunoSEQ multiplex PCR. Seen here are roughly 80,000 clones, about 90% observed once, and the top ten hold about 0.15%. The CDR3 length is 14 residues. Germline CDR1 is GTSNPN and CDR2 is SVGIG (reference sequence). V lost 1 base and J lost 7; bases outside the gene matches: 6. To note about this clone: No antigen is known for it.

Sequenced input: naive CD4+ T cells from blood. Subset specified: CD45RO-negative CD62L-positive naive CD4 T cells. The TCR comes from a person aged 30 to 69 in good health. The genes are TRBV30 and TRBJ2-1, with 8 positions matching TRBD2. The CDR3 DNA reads TGTGCCTGGAGTGGTTGGACTAGCAGGAATGAGCAGTTCTTC. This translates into CAWSGWTSRNEQFF.